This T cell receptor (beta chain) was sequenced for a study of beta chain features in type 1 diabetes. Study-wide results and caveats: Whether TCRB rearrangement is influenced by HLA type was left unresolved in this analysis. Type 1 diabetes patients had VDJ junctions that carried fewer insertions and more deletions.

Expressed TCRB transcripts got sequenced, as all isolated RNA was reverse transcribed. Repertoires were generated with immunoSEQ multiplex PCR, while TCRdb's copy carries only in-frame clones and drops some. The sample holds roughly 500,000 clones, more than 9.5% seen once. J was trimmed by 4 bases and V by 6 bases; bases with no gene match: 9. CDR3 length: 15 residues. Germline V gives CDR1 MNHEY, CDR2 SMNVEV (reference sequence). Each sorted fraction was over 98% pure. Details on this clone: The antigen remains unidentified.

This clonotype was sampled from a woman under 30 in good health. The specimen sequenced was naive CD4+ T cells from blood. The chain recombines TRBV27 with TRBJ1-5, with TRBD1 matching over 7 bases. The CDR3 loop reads CASRVGQVPNQPQHF. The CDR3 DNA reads TGTGCCAGCAGGGTAGGACAGGTTCCAAATCAGCCCCAGCATTTT.